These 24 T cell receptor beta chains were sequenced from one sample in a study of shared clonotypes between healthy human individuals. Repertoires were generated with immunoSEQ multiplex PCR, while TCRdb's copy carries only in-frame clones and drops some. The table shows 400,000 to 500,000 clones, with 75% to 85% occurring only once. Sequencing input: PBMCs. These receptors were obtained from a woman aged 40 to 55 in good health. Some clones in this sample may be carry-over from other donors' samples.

CDR3 protein: CASSIGVPGELFF. The DNA of the CDR3 is TGTGCCAGCAGTATAGGGGTGCCCGGGGAGCTGTTTTTT. The chain employs TRBV2 and TRBJ2-2; D is possibly TRBD1 (5 bases). This CDR3 is built from 13 residues. Between the trimmed V and J ends, which lost 5 bases and 6 bases, there was a span of 10 bases. Germline-derived CDR1 and CDR2 are SNHLY and FYNNEI.

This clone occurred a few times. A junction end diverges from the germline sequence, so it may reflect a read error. The CDR3 coding sequence is TGTGCTAGCAGCTTATACTCCGGTCAGCCCCAGCATTTT. Its translation is CASSLYSGQPQHF. The chain combines TRBV7-7 with TRBJ1-5; no reliable D call. The CDR3 covers 13 residues. CDR1 and CDR2 from the germline V gene are SSHAT and FNYEAQ (reference sequence). Together with reference TRBV7-7 and TRBJ1-5, the CDR3 gives the full variable domain: GAGVSQSPRYKVTKRGQDVTLRCDPISSHATLYWYQQALGQGPEFLTYFNYEAQPDKSGLPSDRFSAERPEGSISTLTIQRTEQRDSAMYRCASSLYSGQPQHFGDGTRLSIL.

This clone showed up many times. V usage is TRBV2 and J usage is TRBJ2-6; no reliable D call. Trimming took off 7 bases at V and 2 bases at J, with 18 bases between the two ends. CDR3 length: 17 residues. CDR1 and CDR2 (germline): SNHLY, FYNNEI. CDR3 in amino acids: CASKAQGSSPGANVLTF. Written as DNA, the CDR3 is TGTGCCAGCAAAGCCCAAGGTTCCTCTCCTGGGGCCAACGTCCTGACTTTC.

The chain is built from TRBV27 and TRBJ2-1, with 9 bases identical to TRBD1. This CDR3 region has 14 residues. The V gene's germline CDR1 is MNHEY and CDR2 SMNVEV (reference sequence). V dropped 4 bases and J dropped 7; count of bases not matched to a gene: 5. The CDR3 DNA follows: TGTGCCAGCAGTTGGGACAGGGAGAGGAATGAGCAGTTCTTC. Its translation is CASSWDRERNEQFF.

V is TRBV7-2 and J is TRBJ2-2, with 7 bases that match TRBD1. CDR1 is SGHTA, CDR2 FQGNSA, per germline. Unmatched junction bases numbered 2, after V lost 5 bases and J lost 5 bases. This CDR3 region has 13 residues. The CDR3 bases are TGTGCCAGCAGCCGACAGGGAACCGGGGAGCTGTTTTTT. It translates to CASSRQGTGELFF.

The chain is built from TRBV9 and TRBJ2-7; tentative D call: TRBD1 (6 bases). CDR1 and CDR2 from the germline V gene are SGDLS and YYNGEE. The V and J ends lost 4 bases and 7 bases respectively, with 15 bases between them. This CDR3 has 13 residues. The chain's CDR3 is CASSNDPRGEQYF. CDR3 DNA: TGTGCCAGCAGCAACGACCCGAGGGGGGAGCAGTACTTC.

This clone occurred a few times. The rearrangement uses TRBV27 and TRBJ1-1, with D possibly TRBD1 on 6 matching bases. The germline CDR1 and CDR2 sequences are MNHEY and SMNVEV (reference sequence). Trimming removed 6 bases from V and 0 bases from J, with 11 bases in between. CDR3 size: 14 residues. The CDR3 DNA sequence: TGTGCCAGCAGGCTGGGACAATTGAACACTGAAGCTTTCTTT. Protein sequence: CASRLGQLNTEAFF.

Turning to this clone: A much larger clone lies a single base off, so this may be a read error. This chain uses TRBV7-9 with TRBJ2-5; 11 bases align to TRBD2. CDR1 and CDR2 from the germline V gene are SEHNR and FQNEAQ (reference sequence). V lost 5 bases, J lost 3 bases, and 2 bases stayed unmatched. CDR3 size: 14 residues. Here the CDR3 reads CASSLTSGKETQYF. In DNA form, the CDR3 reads TGTGCCAGCAGCCTGACTAGCGGGAAAGAGACCCAGTACTTC.

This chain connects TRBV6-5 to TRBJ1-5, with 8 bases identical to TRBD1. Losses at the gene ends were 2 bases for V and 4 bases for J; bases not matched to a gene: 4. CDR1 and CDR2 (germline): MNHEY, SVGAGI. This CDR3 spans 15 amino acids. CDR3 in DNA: TGTGCCAGCAGTTACGGACAGGGACGAAATCAGCCCCAGCATTTT. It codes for CASSYGQGRNQPQHF.

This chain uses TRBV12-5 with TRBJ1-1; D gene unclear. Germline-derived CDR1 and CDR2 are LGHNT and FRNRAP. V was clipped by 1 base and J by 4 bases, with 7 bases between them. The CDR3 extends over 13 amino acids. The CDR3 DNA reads TGTGCTAGTGGTTTGGAAGAAGGCACTGAAGCTTTCTTT. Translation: CASGLEEGTEAFF.

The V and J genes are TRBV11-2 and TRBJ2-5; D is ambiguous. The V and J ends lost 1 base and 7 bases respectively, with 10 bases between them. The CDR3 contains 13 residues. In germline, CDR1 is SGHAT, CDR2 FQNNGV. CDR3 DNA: TGTGCCAGCAGCTTAGGTCCCGTGAGGACCCAGTACTTC. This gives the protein CASSLGPVRTQYF.

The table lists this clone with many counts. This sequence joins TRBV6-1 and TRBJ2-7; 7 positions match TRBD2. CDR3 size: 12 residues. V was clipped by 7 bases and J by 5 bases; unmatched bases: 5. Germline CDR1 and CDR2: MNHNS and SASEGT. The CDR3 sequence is CASTGEGNEQYF. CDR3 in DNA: TGTGCCAGCACCGGGGAGGGGAACGAGCAGTACTTC.

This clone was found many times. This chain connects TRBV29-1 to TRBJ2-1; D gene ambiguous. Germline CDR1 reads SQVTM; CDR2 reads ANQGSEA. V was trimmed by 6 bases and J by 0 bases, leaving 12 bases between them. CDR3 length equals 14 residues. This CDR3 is CSVPTLSSYNEQFF. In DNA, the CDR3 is TGCAGCGTCCCGACACTTTCCTCCTACAATGAGCAGTTCTTC.

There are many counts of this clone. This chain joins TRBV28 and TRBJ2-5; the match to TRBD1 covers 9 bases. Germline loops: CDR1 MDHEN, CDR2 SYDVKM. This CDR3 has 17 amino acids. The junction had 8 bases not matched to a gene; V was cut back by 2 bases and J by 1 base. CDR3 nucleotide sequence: TGTGCCAGCAGTTTAGGCGGGACAGGGTATGGCCAAGAGACCCAGTACTTC. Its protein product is CASSLGGTGYGQETQYF.

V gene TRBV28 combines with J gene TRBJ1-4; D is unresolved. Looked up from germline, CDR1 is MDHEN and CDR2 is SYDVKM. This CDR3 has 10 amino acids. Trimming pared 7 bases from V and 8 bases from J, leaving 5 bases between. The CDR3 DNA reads TGTGCCAGCAAGGAAGAAAAACTGTTTTTT. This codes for CASKEEKLFF.

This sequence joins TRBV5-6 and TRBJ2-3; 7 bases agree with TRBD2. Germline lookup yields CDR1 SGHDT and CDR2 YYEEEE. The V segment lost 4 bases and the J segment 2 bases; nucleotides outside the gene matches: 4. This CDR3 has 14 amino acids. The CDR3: CASSQGLSTDTQYF. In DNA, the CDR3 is TGTGCCAGCAGCCAGGGACTATCCACAGATACGCAGTATTTT. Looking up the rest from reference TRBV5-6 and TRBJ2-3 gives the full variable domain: DAGVTQSPTHLIKTRGQQVTLRCSPKSGHDTVSWYQQALGQGPQFIFQYYEEEERQRGNFPDRFSGHQFPNYSSELNVNALLLGDSALYLCASSQGLSTDTQYFGPGTRLTVL.

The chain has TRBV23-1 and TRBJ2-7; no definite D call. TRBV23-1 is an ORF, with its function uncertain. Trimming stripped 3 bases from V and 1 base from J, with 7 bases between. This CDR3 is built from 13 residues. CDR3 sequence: CASSHIFSYEQYF. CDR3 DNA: TGCGCCAGCAGTCACATCTTTTCCTACGAGCAGTACTTC.

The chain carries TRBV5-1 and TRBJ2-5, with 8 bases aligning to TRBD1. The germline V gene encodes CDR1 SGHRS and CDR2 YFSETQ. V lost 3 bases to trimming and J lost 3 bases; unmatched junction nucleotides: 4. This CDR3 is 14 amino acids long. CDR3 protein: CASSSQTGEETQYF. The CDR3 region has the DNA TGCGCCAGCAGCTCTCAGACAGGGGAAGAGACCCAGTACTTC.

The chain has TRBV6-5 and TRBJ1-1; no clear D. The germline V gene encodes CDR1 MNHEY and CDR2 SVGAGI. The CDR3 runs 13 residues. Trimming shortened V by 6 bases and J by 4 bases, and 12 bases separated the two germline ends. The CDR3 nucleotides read TGTGCCAGCAGCCCGCGAGGGCTCACTGAAGCTTTCTTT. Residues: CASSPRGLTEAFF.

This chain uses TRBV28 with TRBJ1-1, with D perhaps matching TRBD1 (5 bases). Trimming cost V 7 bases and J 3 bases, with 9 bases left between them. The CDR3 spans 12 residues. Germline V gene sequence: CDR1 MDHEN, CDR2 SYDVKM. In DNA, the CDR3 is TGTGCCAGCAACCTACAGGACACTGAAGCTTTCTTT. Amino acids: CASNLQDTEAFF.

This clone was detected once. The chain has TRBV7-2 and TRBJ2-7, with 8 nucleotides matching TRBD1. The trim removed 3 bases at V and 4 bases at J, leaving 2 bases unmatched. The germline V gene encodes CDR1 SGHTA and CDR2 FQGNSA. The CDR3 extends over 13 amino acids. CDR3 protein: CASSLDRVYEQYF. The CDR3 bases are TGTGCCAGCAGCTTGGACAGGGTTTACGAGCAGTACTTC.

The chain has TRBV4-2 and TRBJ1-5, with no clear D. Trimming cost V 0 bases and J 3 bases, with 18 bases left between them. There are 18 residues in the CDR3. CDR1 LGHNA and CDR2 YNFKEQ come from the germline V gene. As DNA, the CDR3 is TGTGCCAGCAGCCAAGATCCGTACGGCCGAGATCCCAATCAGCCCCAGCATTTT. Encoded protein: CASSQDPYGRDPNQPQHF.

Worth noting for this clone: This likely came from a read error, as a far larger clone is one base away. DNA of the CDR3: TGTGCCAGCAGCTCTTATTCCGCCGGGGAGCCGTTTTTT. Translating it yields CASSSYSAGEPFF. The chain uses TRBV7-2 and TRBJ2-2; D possibly corresponds to TRBD2 (5 bases). This CDR3 spans 13 amino acids. The germline gives CDR1 SGHTA, CDR2 FQGNSA. Full variable domain (missing parts from reference TRBV7-2 and TRBJ2-2): GAGVSQSPSNKVTEKGKDVELRCDPISGHTALYWYRQSLGQGLEFLIYFQGNSAPDKSGLPSDRFSAERTGGSVSTLTIQRTQQEDSAVYLCASSSYSAGEPFFGEGSRLTVL.

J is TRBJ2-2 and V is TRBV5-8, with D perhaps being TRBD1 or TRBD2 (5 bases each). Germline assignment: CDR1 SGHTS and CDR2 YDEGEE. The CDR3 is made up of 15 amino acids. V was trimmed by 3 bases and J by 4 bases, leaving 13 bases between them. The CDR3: CASSSWGWSTGELFF. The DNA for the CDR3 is TGTGCCAGCAGCTCGTGGGGGTGGTCCACCGGGGAGCTGTTTTTT. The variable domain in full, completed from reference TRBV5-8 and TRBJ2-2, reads EAGVTQSPTHLIKTRGQQATLRCSPISGHTSVYWYQQALGLGLQFLLWYDEGEERNRGNFPPRFSGRQFPNYSSELNVNALELEDSALYLCASSSWGWSTGELFFGEGSRLTVL.